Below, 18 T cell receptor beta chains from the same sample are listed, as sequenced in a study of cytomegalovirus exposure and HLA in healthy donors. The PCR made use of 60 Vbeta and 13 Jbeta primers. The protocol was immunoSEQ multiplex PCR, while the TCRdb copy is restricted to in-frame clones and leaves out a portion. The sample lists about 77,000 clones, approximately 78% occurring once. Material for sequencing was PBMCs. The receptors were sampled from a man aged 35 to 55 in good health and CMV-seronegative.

The CDR3 nucleotides read TGTGCCAGCAGTTTTGTGGGGACAGGGGCCAACGTCCTGACTTTC. Translated: CASSFVGTGANVLTF. V is TRBV28 and J is TRBJ2-6; tentative D call: TRBD1 (6 bases). V lost 3 bases and J 4 bases, leaving 10 bases between the germline ends. The CDR3 covers 15 residues. CDR1 is MDHEN, CDR2 SYDVKM, per germline.

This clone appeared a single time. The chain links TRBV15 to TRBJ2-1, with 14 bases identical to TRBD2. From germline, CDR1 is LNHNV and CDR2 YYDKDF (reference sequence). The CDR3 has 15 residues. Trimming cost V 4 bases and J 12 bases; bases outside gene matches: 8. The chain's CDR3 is CATSTGLAGEVGQFF. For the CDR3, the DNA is TGTGCCACCAGCACGGGACTAGCGGGAGAGGTAGGGCAGTTCTTC.

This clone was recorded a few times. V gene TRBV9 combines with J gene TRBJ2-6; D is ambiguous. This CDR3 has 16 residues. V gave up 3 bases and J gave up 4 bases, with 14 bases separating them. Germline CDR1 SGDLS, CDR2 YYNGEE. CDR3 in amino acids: CASSGPPRTGANVLTF. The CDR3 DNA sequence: TGTGCCAGCAGCGGCCCCCCTAGAACAGGGGCCAACGTCCTGACTTTC.

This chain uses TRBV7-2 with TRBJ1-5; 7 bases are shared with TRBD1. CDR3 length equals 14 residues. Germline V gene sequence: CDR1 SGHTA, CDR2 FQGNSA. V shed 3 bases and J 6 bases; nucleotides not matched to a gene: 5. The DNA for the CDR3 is TGTGCCAGCAGCTTCGCGACAGGGAGTCAGCCCCAGCATTTT. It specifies CASSFATGSQPQHF.

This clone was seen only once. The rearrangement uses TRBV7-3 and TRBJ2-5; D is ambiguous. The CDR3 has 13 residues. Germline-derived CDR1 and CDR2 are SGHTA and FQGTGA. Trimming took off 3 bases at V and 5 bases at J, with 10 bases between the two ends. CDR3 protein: CASSLSPRETQYF. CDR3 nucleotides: TGTGCCAGCAGCTTGAGCCCCAGGGAGACCCAGTACTTC.

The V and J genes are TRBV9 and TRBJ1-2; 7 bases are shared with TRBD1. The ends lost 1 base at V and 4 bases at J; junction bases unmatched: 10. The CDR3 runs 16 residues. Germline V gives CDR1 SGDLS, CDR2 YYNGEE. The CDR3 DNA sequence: TGTGCCAGCAGCGTAATGTGTGTCGACAGGGTCTATGGCTACACCTTC. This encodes CASSVMCVDRVYGYTF.

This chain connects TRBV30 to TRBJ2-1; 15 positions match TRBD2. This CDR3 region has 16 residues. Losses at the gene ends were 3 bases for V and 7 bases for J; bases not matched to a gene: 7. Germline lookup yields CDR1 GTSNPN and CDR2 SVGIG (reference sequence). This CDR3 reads CAWREPGTSGRNEQFF. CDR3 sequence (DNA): TGTGCCTGGAGGGAACCCGGGACTAGCGGGAGGAATGAGCAGTTCTTC.

The CDR3 region is CAISESVGQGPGNTIYF. The CDR3 DNA reads TGTGCCATCAGTGAGTCAGTAGGGCAGGGGCCTGGAAACACCATATATTTT. The chain couples TRBV10-3 to TRBJ1-3; D perhaps matches TRBD1 (6 bases). Germline-derived CDR1 and CDR2 are ENHRY and SYGVKD. The V and J ends lost 0 bases and 2 bases respectively, with 14 bases between them. The CDR3 runs 17 residues.

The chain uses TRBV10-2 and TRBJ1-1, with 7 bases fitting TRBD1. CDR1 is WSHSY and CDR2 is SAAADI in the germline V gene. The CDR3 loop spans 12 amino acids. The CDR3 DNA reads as TGCGCTTGTGGGCAGGGGGTCACTGAAGCTTTCTTT. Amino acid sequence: CACGQGVTEAFF.

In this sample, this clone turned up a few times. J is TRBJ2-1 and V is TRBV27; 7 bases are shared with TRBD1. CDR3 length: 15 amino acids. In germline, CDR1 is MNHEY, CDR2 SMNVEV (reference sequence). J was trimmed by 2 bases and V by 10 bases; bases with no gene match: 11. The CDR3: CATRYRGVTYNEQFF. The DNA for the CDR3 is TGTGCCACCCGGTACAGGGGAGTGACCTACAATGAGCAGTTCTTC.

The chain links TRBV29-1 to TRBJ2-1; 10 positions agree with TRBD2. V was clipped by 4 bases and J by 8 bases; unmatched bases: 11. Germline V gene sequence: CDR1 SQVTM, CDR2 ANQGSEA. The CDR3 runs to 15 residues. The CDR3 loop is CSVGAASGSVYEQFF. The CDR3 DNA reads TGCAGCGTTGGTGCGGCTAGCGGGAGTGTCTATGAGCAGTTCTTC.

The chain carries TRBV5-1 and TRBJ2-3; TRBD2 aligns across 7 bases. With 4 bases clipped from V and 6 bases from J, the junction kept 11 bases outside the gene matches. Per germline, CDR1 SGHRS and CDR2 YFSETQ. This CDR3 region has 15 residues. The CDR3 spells CASSASGSFSDTQYF. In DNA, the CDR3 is TGCGCCAGCAGCGCTAGCGGAAGCTTTTCCGATACGCAGTATTTT.

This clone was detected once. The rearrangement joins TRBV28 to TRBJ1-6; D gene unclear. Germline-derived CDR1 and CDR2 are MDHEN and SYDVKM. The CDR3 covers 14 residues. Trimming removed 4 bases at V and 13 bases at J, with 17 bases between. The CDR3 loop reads CASSSNTPGSPLHF. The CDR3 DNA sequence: TGTGCCAGCAGTTCGAACACCCCGGGGTCTCCCCTCCACTTT.

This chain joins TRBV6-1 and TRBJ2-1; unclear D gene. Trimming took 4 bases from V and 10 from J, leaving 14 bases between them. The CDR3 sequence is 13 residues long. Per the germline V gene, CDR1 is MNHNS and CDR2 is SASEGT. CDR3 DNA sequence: TGTGCCAGCAGTGCCGACTTTGGTAGGGAGCAGTTCTTC. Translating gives CASSADFGREQFF.

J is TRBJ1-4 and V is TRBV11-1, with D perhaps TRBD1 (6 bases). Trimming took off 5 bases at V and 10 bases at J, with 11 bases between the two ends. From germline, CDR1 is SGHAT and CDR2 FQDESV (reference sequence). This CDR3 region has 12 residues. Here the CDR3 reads CASSGTGRKLFF. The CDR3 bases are TGTGCCAGCAGCGGCACAGGGAGAAAACTGTTTTTT.

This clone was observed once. The CDR3 nucleotides read TGTGCCAGTAGTATAGTTCAGGGATTGACTGAAGCTTTCTTT. This codes for CASSIVQGLTEAFF. The chain recombines TRBV19 with TRBJ1-1; TRBD1 is a possible D gene (5 bases). The V gene lost 1 base and the J gene lost 5 bases, with 11 bases spanning the gap. The length of the CDR3 is 14 residues. CDR1 and CDR2 (germline): LNHDA, SQIVND (reference sequence).

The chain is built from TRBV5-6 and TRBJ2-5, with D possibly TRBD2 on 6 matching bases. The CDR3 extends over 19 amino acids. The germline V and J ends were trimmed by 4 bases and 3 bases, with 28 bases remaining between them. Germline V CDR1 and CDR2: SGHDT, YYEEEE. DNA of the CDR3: TGTGCCAGCAGCCCGACCTCTGTTTTAGCGGTGGAAACCAAAGAGACCCAGTACTTC. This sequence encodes CASSPTSVLAVETKETQYF.

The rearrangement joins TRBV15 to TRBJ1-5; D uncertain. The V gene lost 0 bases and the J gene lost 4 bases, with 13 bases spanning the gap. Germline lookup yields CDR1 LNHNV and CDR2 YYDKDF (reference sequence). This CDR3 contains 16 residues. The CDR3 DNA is TGTGCCACCAGCAGAGATCTTAGTGGAGGAAATCAGCCCCAGCATTTT. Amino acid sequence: CATSRDLSGGNQPQHF.